What follows are 18 T cell receptor beta chains derived from one specimen sequenced in a study of OX40 agonist ivuxolimab in advanced cancers. Here immunoSEQ multiplex PCR was the method, and the copy in TCRdb shows in-frame clones only, minus some. The sample yields about 71,000 clones, around 86% seen once. Sequenced here: CD4+ or CD8+ T cells sorted from blood, sampled in a trial of the OX40 agonist ivuxolimab. These TCRs come from an adult with an advanced solid tumor such as melanoma, head and neck, liver or kidney cancer.

The V gene is TRBV5-4, the J gene TRBJ1-2, with D maybe TRBD1 (5 bases). This CDR3 spans 15 amino acids. The V and J ends lost 4 bases and 2 bases respectively, with 15 bases between them. From germline, CDR1 is SGHNT and CDR2 YYREEE (reference sequence). This chain's CDR3 is CASSRHGGGNYGYTF. Written as DNA, the CDR3 is TGTGCCAGCAGCCGGCACGGGGGGGGGAACTATGGCTACACCTTC.

The rearrangement uses TRBV6-1 and TRBJ1-2, with 8 bases matching TRBD1. The V and J ends lost 8 bases and 4 bases, in that order; junction bases with no gene match: 12. This CDR3 spans 15 amino acids. Germline loops: CDR1 MNHNS, CDR2 SASEGT. The CDR3 sequence is CASGSWDRLLYGYTF. The CDR3, as DNA: TGTGCCAGCGGATCTTGGGACAGGCTTCTCTATGGCTACACCTTC.

The rearrangement uses TRBV28 and TRBJ1-4, with 8 bases that match TRBD1. The CDR3 runs to 14 residues. The trim removed 4 bases at V and 8 bases at J, leaving 6 bases unmatched. The germline V gene encodes CDR1 MDHEN and CDR2 SYDVKM. The CDR3 reads CASSSGQEEEKLFF. The CDR3 DNA is TGTGCCAGCAGTTCGGGACAGGAGGAAGAAAAACTGTTTTTT.

This chain joins TRBV4-2 and TRBJ2-1; D gene ambiguous. The CDR3 extends over 14 amino acids. Per the germline V gene, CDR1 is LGHNA and CDR2 is YNFKEQ. The ends were cut back, 0 bases at V and 0 bases at J, with 3 bases in the middle. The CDR3 here is CASSQDLSYNEQFF. As DNA, the CDR3 is TGTGCCAGCAGCCAAGATCTCTCCTACAATGAGCAGTTCTTC.

The CDR3 is CASSVRTGIVNEQFF. CDR3 nucleotides: TGTGCCAGCAGCGTTAGGACAGGAATTGTCAATGAGCAGTTCTTC. This chain joins TRBV7-2 and TRBJ2-1, with 7 bases that match TRBD1. The CDR3 loop spans 15 amino acids. V lost 5 bases, J lost 6 bases, and 10 bases stayed unmatched. In germline, CDR1 is SGHTA, CDR2 FQGNSA.

The genes are TRBV19 and TRBJ2-7; weak D call: TRBD2 (6 bases). Trimming left V 4 bases short and J 2 bases short, with 15 bases between. There are 15 residues in the CDR3. Germline CDR1 reads LNHDA; CDR2 reads SQIVND (reference sequence). For the CDR3, the DNA is TGTGCCAGTAGTACCTCCCGGAGGGGAACCTACGAGCAGTACTTC. Amino acid sequence: CASSTSRRGTYEQYF.

The gene calls are TRBV29-1 and TRBJ2-7, with D perhaps being TRBD1 or TRBD2 (5 bases each). The V end lost 5 bases, the J end lost 2 bases, and 16 bases lay between the germline ends. Per germline, CDR1 SQVTM and CDR2 ANQGSEA. The CDR3 spans 14 residues. The CDR3 DNA follows: TGCAGCGTTTCCAGGGTGGGAGCCACCTACGAGCAGTACTTC. It encodes CSVSRVGATYEQYF.

This clone occurred once. The CDR3 loop is CSVPSRLSSTDTQYF. The CDR3 DNA sequence: TGCAGCGTGCCCTCTAGGCTATCTAGCACAGATACGCAGTATTTT. V gene TRBV29-1 combines with J gene TRBJ2-3; D unclear. From germline, CDR1 is SQVTM and CDR2 ANQGSEA. V lost 6 bases, J lost 0 bases, and 16 bases lay in between. This CDR3 is built from 15 residues.

The rearrangement joins TRBV2 to TRBJ2-7, with TRBD1 as a possible D gene (6 bases). CDR1 and CDR2 (germline): SNHLY, FYNNEI. V shed 3 bases and J shed 3 bases, with 12 bases lying between them. The CDR3 is made up of 14 amino acids. CDR3 nucleotides: TGTGCCAGCAGTGACGGGACAAGTTTCTACGAGCAGTACTTC. Translation: CASSDGTSFYEQYF.

The chain employs TRBV18 and TRBJ2-2; no clear D. Trimming removed 3 bases from V and 0 bases from J, with 11 bases in between. CDR3 length: 16 residues. Germline V gene sequence: CDR1 KGHSH, CDR2 LQKENI. CDR3 bases: TGTGCCAGCTCACCTGAGACGCTTACGAACACCGGGGAGCTGTTTTTT. Residues: CASSPETLTNTGELFF.

Only a few counts were recorded for this clone. This sequence joins TRBV7-3 and TRBJ2-7; D is undetermined. The CDR3 spans 14 residues. CDR1 and CDR2 from the germline V gene are SGHTA and FQGTGA. V shed 0 bases and J shed 6 bases, with 12 bases lying between them. The CDR3 DNA reads TGTGCCAGCAGCTTAACCCCTCGGAATACCGAGCAGTACTTC. It is translated as CASSLTPRNTEQYF.

This rearrangement joins TRBV5-1 to TRBJ1-3; no clear D. The length of the CDR3 is 15 residues. Germline V CDR1 and CDR2: SGHRS, YFSETQ. With 2 bases removed from V and 0 bases from J, the gap between germline ends came to 9 bases. The CDR3 reads CASSLNSLSGNTIYF. The CDR3 DNA sequence: TGCGCCAGCAGCTTAAACAGCCTCTCTGGAAACACCATATATTTT.

This chain joins TRBV25-1 and TRBJ2-5; a weak D match, TRBD1 (5 bases). Germline V gene lookup returns CDR1 MGHDK and CDR2 SYGVNS. V lost 6 bases, J lost 5 bases, and 16 bases lay in between. The CDR3 extends over 14 amino acids. CDR3 coding DNA: TGTGCCAGCAGACTTCAAGGGGAAGGGGAGACCCAGTACTTC. Translating gives CASRLQGEGETQYF.

The chain links TRBV9 to TRBJ1-6; 8 bases match TRBD1. V was clipped by 4 bases and J by 7 bases; unmatched bases: 4. The CDR3 has 14 amino acids. Germline V CDR1 and CDR2: SGDLS, YYNGEE. The CDR3 loop is CASSRDRMNSPLHF. The CDR3 nucleotides read TGTGCCAGCAGCAGGGACAGGATGAATTCACCCCTCCACTTT.

This clone has a handful of counts. In DNA, the CDR3 is TGTGCCAGTAGTCCCAGGGAGAGGGGTGCCACCGGGGAGCTGTTTTTT. The encoded protein is CASSPRERGATGELFF. This chain links TRBV19 with TRBJ2-2; D possibly uses TRBD1 or TRBD2 (5 bases each). Trimming shortened V by 5 bases and J by 4 bases, and 17 bases separated the two germline ends. The CDR3 is 16 amino acids. In germline, CDR1 is LNHDA, CDR2 SQIVND (reference sequence). The full variable domain, in which reference TRBV19 and TRBJ2-2 provide the parts outside the CDR3, is DGGITQSPKYLFRKEGQNVTLSCEQNLNHDAMYWYRQDPGQGLRLIYYSQIVNDFQKGDIAEGYSVSREKKESFPLTVTSAQKNPTAFYLCASSPRERGATGELFFGEGSRLTVL.

The chain couples TRBV2 to TRBJ2-5, with TRBD2 identical over 9 bases. CDR1 and CDR2 (germline): SNHLY, FYNNEI. V shed 3 bases and J 1 base; nucleotides not matched to a gene: 3. The CDR3 sequence is 15 residues long. The CDR3 coding sequence is TGTGCCAGCAGTGAGCGGGGGGGCTTCCAAGAGACCCAGTACTTC. Protein product: CASSERGGFQETQYF.

The rearrangement links TRBV4-1 to TRBJ1-2, with 9 positions matching TRBD1. Per the germline V gene, CDR1 is MGHRA and CDR2 is YSYEKL. V shed 0 bases and J 1 base; nucleotides not matched to a gene: 6. The CDR3 sequence is 17 residues long. The CDR3 sequence is CASSQDYRGQGNYGYTF. The CDR3 bases are TGCGCCAGCAGCCAAGATTACAGGGGGCAGGGTAACTATGGCTACACCTTC.

On this clone itself: One end of the junction fails to match germline, which may point to a read error. The chain uses TRBV7-9 and TRBJ1-2, with D perhaps matching TRBD1 (5 bases). In germline, CDR1 is SEHNR, CDR2 FQNEAQ (reference sequence). This CDR3 is built from 13 residues. The DNA for the CDR3 is TGTGCCAGCAGCTTGAGTCAGGGCTATAGCTACACCTTC. This encodes CASSLSQGYSYTF.